The rows below give T cell receptor beta chains drawn from one sample of a study of beta chain features in type 1 diabetes. Measured with immunoSEQ multiplex PCR; TCRdb has only the in-frame clones, and not every one. The sample holds nearly 250,000 clones, around 68% seen once. Sequencing was performed on naive CD4+ T cells from blood. The receptor source for this set is a man aged 30 to 45 in good health. CDR3s include the opening cysteine and the closing phenylalanine or tryptophan. Each record gives: clone size, D gene, J gene, V gene, CDR3 protein, CDR3 DNA. D genes are given only for firm matches. Size values are once, few and many counts, or a class for expanded clones, and some rows have none.

clone size: -
D gene: -
J gene: TRBJ2-3
V gene: TRBV4-2
CDR3 protein: CASSQDGTRTSTDTQYF
CDR3 DNA: TGTGCCAGCAGCCAAGATGGGACTCGGACTAGCACAGATACGCAGTATTTT

clone size: -
D gene: -
J gene: TRBJ1-1
V gene: TRBV30
CDR3 protein: CAWALRSAEAFF
CDR3 DNA: TGTGCCTGGGCCCTACGATCAGCTGAAGCTTTCTTT

clone size: few
D gene: -
J gene: TRBJ2-4
V gene: TRBV29-1
CDR3 protein: CSVPAEGIGKNIQYF
CDR3 DNA: TGCAGCGTTCCCGCGGAGGGTATCGGCAAAAACATTCAGTACTTC

clone size: once
D gene: -
J gene: TRBJ2-5
V gene: TRBV4-1
CDR3 protein: CASSQVPSTQYF
CDR3 DNA: TGCGCCAGCAGCCAAGTTCCTTCCACCCAGTACTTC

clone size: -
D gene: -
J gene: TRBJ2-3
V gene: TRBV5-1
CDR3 protein: CASSLEGTPGRTQYF
CDR3 DNA: TGCGCCAGCAGCTTGGAAGGGACCCCGGGGCGTACGCAGTATTTT

clone size: once
D gene: -
J gene: TRBJ2-5
V gene: TRBV7-2
CDR3 protein: CASSSSRSQETQYF
CDR3 DNA: TGTGCCAGCAGCTCTTCCCGGAGCCAAGAGACCCAGTACTTC

clone size: few
D gene: -
J gene: TRBJ2-1
V gene: TRBV11-3
CDR3 protein: CASSGLPSGEQFF
CDR3 DNA: TGTGCCAGCAGCGGACTCCCGTCTGGTGAGCAGTTCTTC

clone size: once
D gene: -
J gene: TRBJ2-5
V gene: TRBV11-2
CDR3 protein: CASSFGLQETQYF
CDR3 DNA: TGTGCCAGCAGCTTTGGTCTGCAAGAGACCCAGTACTTC

clone size: once
D gene: TRBD2
J gene: TRBJ2-3
V gene: TRBV9
CDR3 protein: CASSVSGISTDTQYF
CDR3 DNA: TGTGCCAGCAGTGTTAGCGGGATATCCACAGATACGCAGTATTTT

clone size: -
D gene: -
J gene: TRBJ1-4
V gene: TRBV7-2
CDR3 protein: CASSLGREKLFF
CDR3 DNA: TGTGCCAGCAGCTTAGGCCGGGAAAAACTGTTTTTT

clone size: -
D gene: -
J gene: TRBJ1-1
V gene: TRBV2
CDR3 protein: CASSVPNTEAFF
CDR3 DNA: TGTGCCAGCTCCGTCCCGAACACTGAAGCTTTCTTT

clone size: -
D gene: -
J gene: TRBJ2-3
V gene: TRBV7-2
CDR3 protein: CASSLLERVTDTQYF
CDR3 DNA: TGTGCCAGCAGCTTGCTTGAACGGGTCACAGATACGCAGTATTTT

clone size: -
D gene: -
J gene: TRBJ2-2
V gene: TRBV7-2
CDR3 protein: CASSLVVTVGGELFF
CDR3 DNA: TGTGCCAGCAGCTTAGTTGTTACGGTGGGCGGGGAGCTGTTTTTT

clone size: -
D gene: -
J gene: TRBJ2-7
V gene: TRBV30
CDR3 protein: CAWSPMTGYEQYF
CDR3 DNA: TGTGCCTGGAGTCCCATGACAGGCTACGAGCAGTACTTC

clone size: -
D gene: -
J gene: TRBJ2-1
V gene: TRBV7-9
CDR3 protein: CASSLRRDTSYNEQFF
CDR3 DNA: TGTGCCAGCAGCTTACGCCGGGACACCTCCTACAATGAGCAGTTCTTC

clone size: -
D gene: -
J gene: TRBJ2-5
V gene: TRBV10-3
CDR3 protein: CAISGPGQETQYF
CDR3 DNA: TGTGCCATCAGTGGGCCCGGCCAAGAGACCCAGTACTTC

clone size: -
D gene: TRBD1
J gene: TRBJ2-1
V gene: TRBV6-6
CDR3 protein: CASSYRTGENEQFF
CDR3 DNA: TGTGCCAGCAGTTACCGGACAGGAGAGAATGAGCAGTTCTTC

clone size: -
D gene: -
J gene: TRBJ1-1
V gene: TRBV15
CDR3 protein: CATSTQPNTEAFF
CDR3 DNA: TGTGCCACCAGCACGCAGCCGAACACTGAAGCTTTCTTT

clone size: -
D gene: TRBD2
J gene: TRBJ2-1
V gene: TRBV4-3
CDR3 protein: CASSHGLDNEQFF
CDR3 DNA: TGCGCCAGCAGCCATGGACTAGACAATGAGCAGTTCTTC

clone size: -
D gene: -
J gene: TRBJ2-5
V gene: TRBV10-3
CDR3 protein: CATARATAGEQYF
CDR3 DNA: TGTGCCACGGCTCGCGCTACGGCGGGTGAGCAGTACTTC

clone size: -
D gene: -
J gene: TRBJ2-5
V gene: TRBV10-3
CDR3 protein: CAISDGSGSETQYF
CDR3 DNA: TGTGCCATCAGTGATGGAAGCGGGTCGGAGACCCAGTACTTC

clone size: -
D gene: -
J gene: TRBJ2-1
V gene: TRBV7-2
CDR3 protein: CASSLSSGSYNEQFF
CDR3 DNA: TGTGCCAGCAGCTTAAGTAGCGGCTCCTACAATGAGCAGTTCTTC

clone size: few
D gene: -
J gene: TRBJ1-3
V gene: TRBV7-9
CDR3 protein: CASRPQGAGNTIYF
CDR3 DNA: TGTGCCAGCAGGCCGCAGGGAGCTGGAAACACCATATATTTT

clone size: -
D gene: -
J gene: TRBJ2-5
V gene: TRBV29-1
CDR3 protein: CSVVGPGQQETQYF
CDR3 DNA: TGCAGCGTTGTCGGTCCGGGACAACAAGAGACCCAGTACTTC

clone size: once
D gene: -
J gene: TRBJ2-3
V gene: TRBV5-1
CDR3 protein: CASSFVAAGLWYF
CDR3 DNA: TGCGCCAGCAGCTTCGTGGCAGCAGGATTATGGTATTTT

clone size: -
D gene: -
J gene: TRBJ2-3
V gene: TRBV6-5
CDR3 protein: CASSPRLGFRYF
CDR3 DNA: TGTGCCAGCAGCCCGAGATTAGGTTTTCGGTATTTT

clone size: -
D gene: -
J gene: TRBJ2-7
V gene: TRBV15
CDR3 protein: CATSRALVARSEQYF
CDR3 DNA: TGTGCCACCAGCAGGGCACTAGTAGCTAGGTCCGAGCAGTACTTC

clone size: -
D gene: -
J gene: TRBJ1-2
V gene: TRBV5-4
CDR3 protein: CASSFIPEGGYTF
CDR3 DNA: TGTGCCAGCAGCTTCATCCCAGAGGGTGGCTACACCTTC

clone size: -
D gene: -
J gene: TRBJ2-3
V gene: TRBV27
CDR3 protein: CASSPGRDTQYF
CDR3 DNA: TGTGCCAGCAGTCCGGGCCGGGATACGCAGTATTTT

clone size: -
D gene: TRBD2
J gene: TRBJ2-7
V gene: TRBV28
CDR3 protein: CASSPASGRHYEQYF
CDR3 DNA: TGTGCCAGCAGTCCGGCTAGCGGGAGGCACTACGAGCAGTACTTC

clone size: -
D gene: -
J gene: TRBJ2-5
V gene: TRBV6-5
CDR3 protein: CASSSETLGETQYF
CDR3 DNA: TGTGCCAGCAGTTCCGAGACTTTGGGAGAGACCCAGTACTTC

clone size: -
D gene: -
J gene: TRBJ2-1
V gene: TRBV4-1
CDR3 protein: CASSQVGGGSNEQFF
CDR3 DNA: TGCGCCAGCAGCCAAGTCGGTGGGGGGAGCAATGAGCAGTTCTTC

clone size: -
D gene: -
J gene: TRBJ2-6
V gene: TRBV30
CDR3 protein: CAWSVTEANVLTF
CDR3 DNA: TGTGCCTGGAGCGTGACTGAAGCCAACGTCCTGACTTTC

clone size: -
D gene: -
J gene: TRBJ2-1
V gene: TRBV18
CDR3 protein: CASSPPGGVLYNEQFF
CDR3 DNA: TGTGCCAGCTCACCACCTGGTGGGGTGTTGTACAATGAGCAGTTCTTC

clone size: -
D gene: -
J gene: TRBJ1-1
V gene: TRBV5-4
CDR3 protein: CASRTNGVRGTEAFF
CDR3 DNA: TGTGCCAGCAGGACCAACGGGGTTCGAGGAACTGAAGCTTTCTTT

clone size: -
D gene: TRBD1
J gene: TRBJ2-1
V gene: TRBV14
CDR3 protein: CASSPRMGQGAVRNEQFF
CDR3 DNA: TGTGCCAGCAGCCCTCGAATGGGACAGGGGGCGGTTAGGAATGAGCAGTTCTTC

clone size: -
D gene: -
J gene: TRBJ2-7
V gene: TRBV7-9
CDR3 protein: CASSLAEVAYEQYF
CDR3 DNA: TGTGCCAGCAGCTTAGCTGAGGTTGCCTACGAGCAGTACTTC

clone size: once
D gene: TRBD2
J gene: TRBJ2-7
V gene: TRBV9
CDR3 protein: CASSVSGSYEQYF
CDR3 DNA: TGTGCCAGCAGCGTAAGCGGGAGCTACGAGCAGTACTTC

clone size: -
D gene: -
J gene: TRBJ1-1
V gene: TRBV29-1
CDR3 protein: CSVQGFGTEAFF
CDR3 DNA: TGCAGCGTTCAGGGATTCGGCACTGAAGCTTTCTTT

clone size: -
D gene: TRBD2
J gene: TRBJ2-5
V gene: TRBV7-9
CDR3 protein: CASSFVSGRAEGTQYF
CDR3 DNA: TGTGCCAGCAGCTTCGTAAGCGGGAGGGCCGAGGGGACCCAGTACTTC

clone size: -
D gene: -
J gene: TRBJ2-7
V gene: TRBV7-9
CDR3 protein: CASSLAGWLSYEQYF
CDR3 DNA: TGTGCCAGCAGCTTAGCCGGTTGGCTCTCCTACGAGCAGTACTTC

clone size: -
D gene: -
J gene: TRBJ2-7
V gene: TRBV18
CDR3 protein: CASSPGRSYEQYF
CDR3 DNA: TGTGCCAGCTCACCAGGGAGATCCTACGAGCAGTACTTC

clone size: few
D gene: -
J gene: TRBJ2-5
V gene: TRBV20-1
CDR3 protein: CSATLETQYF
CDR3 DNA: TGCAGTGCTACCCTCGAGACCCAGTACTTC

clone size: -
D gene: -
J gene: TRBJ1-1
V gene: TRBV2
CDR3 protein: CASRGRGTDTEAFF
CDR3 DNA: TGTGCCAGCCGGGGACGTGGGACGGACACTGAAGCTTTCTTT

clone size: few
D gene: -
J gene: TRBJ2-5
V gene: TRBV25-1
CDR3 protein: CASSEPRTIQETQYF
CDR3 DNA: TGTGCCAGCAGTGAACCTCGTACGATCCAAGAGACCCAGTACTTC

clone size: -
D gene: TRBD2
J gene: TRBJ2-2
V gene: TRBV30
CDR3 protein: CAWSVRLAGAGELFF
CDR3 DNA: TGTGCCTGGAGTGTACGGCTAGCGGGAGCCGGGGAGCTGTTTTTT

clone size: -
D gene: TRBD2
J gene: TRBJ2-7
V gene: TRBV28
CDR3 protein: CASSFRGRLGYEQYF
CDR3 DNA: TGTGCCAGCAGTTTCCGCGGGAGACTGGGCTACGAGCAGTACTTC

clone size: -
D gene: -
J gene: TRBJ2-1
V gene: TRBV29-1
CDR3 protein: CSAGGQGPGEQFF
CDR3 DNA: TGCAGCGCCGGCGGCCAGGGCCCCGGTGAGCAGTTCTTC

clone size: -
D gene: -
J gene: TRBJ1-2
V gene: TRBV5-1
CDR3 protein: CASSLAGYGYTF
CDR3 DNA: TGCGCCAGCAGCTTAGCCGGTTATGGCTACACCTTC

clone size: -
D gene: -
J gene: TRBJ2-2
V gene: TRBV15
CDR3 protein: CATSRDVTGELFF
CDR3 DNA: TGTGCCACCAGTAGGGACGTCACCGGGGAGCTGTTTTTT

clone size: -
D gene: -
J gene: TRBJ2-5
V gene: TRBV19
CDR3 protein: CASSPRTGLEYF
CDR3 DNA: TGTGCCAGTAGTCCGCGGACGGGCCTTGAGTACTTC

clone size: -
D gene: -
J gene: TRBJ1-1
V gene: TRBV7-2
CDR3 protein: CASSTRTNMNTEAFF
CDR3 DNA: TGTGCCAGCAGCACCCGGACAAATATGAACACTGAAGCTTTCTTT

clone size: few
D gene: -
J gene: TRBJ2-7
V gene: TRBV19
CDR3 protein: CASSIAGGVSYEQYF
CDR3 DNA: TGTGCCAGTAGTATAGCTGGCGGGGTCTCCTACGAGCAGTACTTC